These 3 T cell receptor beta chains were sequenced from one sample in a study of blood T cell repertoires in COVID-19. Method: immunoSEQ multiplex PCR; TCRdb's copy keeps in-frame clones and lacks some. The sample lists tens of thousands of clones; about 83% were seen once. Sequencing input: peripheral blood. The receptors derive from a man aged 65-85 years with acute or convalescent COVID-19.

This sequence joins TRBV5-1 and TRBJ1-4, with D possibly matching TRBD1 (6 bases). Germline lookup yields CDR1 SGHRS and CDR2 YFSETQ. The CDR3 consists of 14 residues. Trimming pared 0 bases from V and 8 bases from J, leaving 11 bases between. The CDR3 DNA reads TGCGCCAGCAGCTTGGAGGGGGTGCGGGAAAAACTGTTTTTT. This gives the protein CASSLEGVREKLFF.

The chain employs TRBV28 and TRBJ1-5, with D tentatively TRBD1 (6 bases). The CDR3 loop spans 14 amino acids. The V gene's germline CDR1 is MDHEN and CDR2 SYDVKM. V was pared by 7 bases and J by 2 bases, with 12 bases between. As DNA, the CDR3 is TGTGCCAGCATCAACAGGGTTGGCAATCAGCCCCAGCATTTT. The encoded protein is CASINRVGNQPQHF.

The chain links TRBV12-3 or TRBV12-4 to TRBJ1-1; D is undetermined. This CDR3 is built from 13 residues. Deletions cut 7 bases from V and 6 bases from J, with 15 bases between. In DNA form, the CDR3 reads TGTGCCAGCACCATAAGACGGGGAGCTGAAGCTTTCTTT. Protein: CASTIRRGAEAFF.